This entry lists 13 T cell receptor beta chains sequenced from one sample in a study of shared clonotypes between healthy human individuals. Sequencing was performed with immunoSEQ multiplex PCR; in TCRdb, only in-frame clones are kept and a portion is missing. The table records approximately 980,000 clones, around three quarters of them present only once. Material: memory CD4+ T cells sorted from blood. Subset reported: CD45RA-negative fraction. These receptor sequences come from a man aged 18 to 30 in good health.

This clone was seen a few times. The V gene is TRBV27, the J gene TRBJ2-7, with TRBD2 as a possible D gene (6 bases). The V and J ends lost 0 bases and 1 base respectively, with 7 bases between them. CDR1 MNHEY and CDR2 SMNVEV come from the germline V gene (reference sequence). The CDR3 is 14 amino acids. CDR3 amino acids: CASSLSRESYEQYF. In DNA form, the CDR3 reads TGTGCCAGCAGTTTATCACGGGAGTCCTACGAGCAGTACTTC.

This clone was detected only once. The CDR3 coding sequence is TGTGCCATCGCGGGCGGGACAGTCACTAACAATGAGCAGTTCTTC. Its protein is CAIAGGTVTNNEQFF. The chain employs TRBV10-3 and TRBJ2-1, with TRBD1 as a possible D gene (7 bases). CDR3 size: 15 residues. V dropped 8 bases and J dropped 5 bases, with 19 bases sitting between them. CDR1 ENHRY and CDR2 SYGVKD come from the germline V gene.

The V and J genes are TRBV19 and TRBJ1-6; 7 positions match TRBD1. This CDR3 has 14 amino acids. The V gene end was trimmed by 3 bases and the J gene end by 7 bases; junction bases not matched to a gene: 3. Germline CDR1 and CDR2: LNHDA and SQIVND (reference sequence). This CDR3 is CASSMGQFNSPLHF. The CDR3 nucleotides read TGTGCCAGTAGTATGGGACAGTTCAATTCACCCCTCCACTTT.

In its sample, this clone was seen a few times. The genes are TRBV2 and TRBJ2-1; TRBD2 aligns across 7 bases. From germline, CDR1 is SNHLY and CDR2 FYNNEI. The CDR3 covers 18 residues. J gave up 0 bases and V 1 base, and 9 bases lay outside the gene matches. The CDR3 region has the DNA TGTGCCAGCAGTGAAGAGACCTTAAGCGGGATCTCCTACAATGAGCAGTTCTTC. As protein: CASSEETLSGISYNEQFF.

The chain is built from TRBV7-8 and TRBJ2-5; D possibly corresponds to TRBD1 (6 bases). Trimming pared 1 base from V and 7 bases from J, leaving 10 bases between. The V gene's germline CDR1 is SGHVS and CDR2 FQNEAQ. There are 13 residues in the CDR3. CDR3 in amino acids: CASSLGQAGTQYF. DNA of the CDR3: TGTGCCAGCAGCTTAGGACAGGCGGGGACCCAGTACTTC.

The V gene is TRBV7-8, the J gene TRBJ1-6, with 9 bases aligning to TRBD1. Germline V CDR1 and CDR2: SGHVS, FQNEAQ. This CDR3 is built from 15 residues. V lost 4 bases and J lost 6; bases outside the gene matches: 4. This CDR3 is CASSSQGAVNSPLHF. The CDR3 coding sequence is TGTGCCAGCAGCTCACAGGGGGCAGTTAATTCACCCCTCCACTTT.

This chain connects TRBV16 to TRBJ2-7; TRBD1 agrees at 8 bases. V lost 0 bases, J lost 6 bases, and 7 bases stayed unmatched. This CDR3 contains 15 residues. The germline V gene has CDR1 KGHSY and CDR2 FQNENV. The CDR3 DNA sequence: TGTGCCAGCAGCCAATCGAGGGGACAGGTTACCGAGCAGTACTTC. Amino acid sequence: CASSQSRGQVTEQYF.

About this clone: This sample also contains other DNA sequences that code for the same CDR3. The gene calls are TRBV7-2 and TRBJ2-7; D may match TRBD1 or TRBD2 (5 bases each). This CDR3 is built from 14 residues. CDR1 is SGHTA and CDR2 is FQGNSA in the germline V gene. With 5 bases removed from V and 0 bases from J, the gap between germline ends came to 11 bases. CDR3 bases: TGTGCCAGCAGCCGAACCGGGACCTCCTACGAGCAGTACTTC. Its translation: CASSRTGTSYEQYF.

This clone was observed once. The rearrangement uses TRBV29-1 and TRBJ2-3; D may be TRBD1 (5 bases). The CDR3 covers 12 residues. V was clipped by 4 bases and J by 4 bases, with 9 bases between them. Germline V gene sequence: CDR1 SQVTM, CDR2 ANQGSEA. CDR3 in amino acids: CSVVAGSDTQYF. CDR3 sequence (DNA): TGCAGCGTTGTGGCAGGGTCAGATACGCAGTATTTT.

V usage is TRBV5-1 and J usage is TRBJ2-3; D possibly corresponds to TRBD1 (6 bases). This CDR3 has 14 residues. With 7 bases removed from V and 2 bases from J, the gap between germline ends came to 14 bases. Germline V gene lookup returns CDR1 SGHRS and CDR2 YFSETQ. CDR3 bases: TGCGCCAGCTCCCAGGGGACGACCACAGATACGCAGTATTTT. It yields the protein CASSQGTTTDTQYF.

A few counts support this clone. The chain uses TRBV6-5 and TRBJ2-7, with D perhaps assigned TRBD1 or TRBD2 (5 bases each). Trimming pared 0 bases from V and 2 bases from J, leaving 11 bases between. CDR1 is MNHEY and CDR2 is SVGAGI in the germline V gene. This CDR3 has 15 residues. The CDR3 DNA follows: TGTGCCAGCAGTTACTCTTTAAGGGGACCCTACGAGCAGTACTTC. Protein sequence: CASSYSLRGPYEQYF.

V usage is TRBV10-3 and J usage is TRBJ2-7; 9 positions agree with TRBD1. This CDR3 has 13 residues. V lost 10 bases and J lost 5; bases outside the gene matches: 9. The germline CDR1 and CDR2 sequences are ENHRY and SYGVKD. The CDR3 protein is CATSQGAPNEQYF. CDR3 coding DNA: TGTGCCACCTCACAGGGGGCGCCGAACGAGCAGTACTTC.

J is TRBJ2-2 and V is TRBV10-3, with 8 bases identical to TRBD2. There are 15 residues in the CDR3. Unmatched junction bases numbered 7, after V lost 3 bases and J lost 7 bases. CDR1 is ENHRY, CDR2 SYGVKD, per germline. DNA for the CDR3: TGTGCCATCAGTGAAAGGGCGGGAGGTTTCGGGGAGCTGTTTTTT. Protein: CAISERAGGFGELFF.